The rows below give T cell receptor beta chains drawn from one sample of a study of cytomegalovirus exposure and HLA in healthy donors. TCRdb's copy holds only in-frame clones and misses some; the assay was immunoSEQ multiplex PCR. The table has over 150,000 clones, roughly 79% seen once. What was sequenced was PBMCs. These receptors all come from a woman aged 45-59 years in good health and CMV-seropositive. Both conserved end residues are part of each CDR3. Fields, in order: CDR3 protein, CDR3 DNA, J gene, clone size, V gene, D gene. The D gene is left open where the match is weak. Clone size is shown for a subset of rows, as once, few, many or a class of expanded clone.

cdr3_aa: CASRSKLQGASSGNTIYF
cdr3_nt: TGTGCCAGCCGTTCTAAACTACAGGGGGCGAGCTCTGGAAACACCATATATTTT
j_call: TRBJ1-3
clone_size: few
v_call: TRBV19
d_call: TRBD1

cdr3_aa: CASSTRTESYEQYF
cdr3_nt: TGTGCCAGCAGCACCCGGACAGAGTCCTACGAGCAGTACTTC
j_call: TRBJ2-7
clone_size: -
v_call: TRBV7-2
d_call: -

cdr3_aa: CASSLAGTGALAKNIQYF
cdr3_nt: TGTGCCAGCAGCTTGGCGGGAACAGGGGCGTTAGCCAAAAACATTCAGTACTTC
j_call: TRBJ2-4
clone_size: -
v_call: TRBV5-6
d_call: TRBD1

cdr3_aa: CASSPQFLGQRNTDTQYF
cdr3_nt: TGTGCCAGCTCACCACAATTCCTGGGACAGAGAAACACAGATACGCAGTATTTT
j_call: TRBJ2-3
clone_size: -
v_call: TRBV18
d_call: TRBD1

cdr3_aa: CASSRERGAQETQYF
cdr3_nt: TGTGCTAGCAGCCGAGAGCGGGGGGCACAAGAGACCCAGTACTTC
j_call: TRBJ2-5
clone_size: -
v_call: TRBV7-7
d_call: TRBD2

cdr3_aa: CASSARASVAGNTGELFF
cdr3_nt: TGTGCCAGCAGTGCGAGGGCTTCGGTAGCGGGGAACACCGGGGAGCTGTTTTTT
j_call: TRBJ2-2
clone_size: -
v_call: TRBV2
d_call: TRBD2

cdr3_aa: CASSLNRGLGYGYTF
cdr3_nt: TGTGCCAGCAGCCTCAACAGGGGGCTTGGCTATGGCTACACCTTC
j_call: TRBJ1-2
clone_size: once
v_call: TRBV27
d_call: TRBD1

cdr3_aa: CASSPGQLVFNTEAFF
cdr3_nt: TGTGCCAGCAGCCCCGGACAGTTGGTCTTTAACACTGAAGCTTTCTTT
j_call: TRBJ1-1
clone_size: -
v_call: TRBV7-8
d_call: -

cdr3_aa: CAISDSLYNEQFF
cdr3_nt: TGTGCCATCAGTGACTCCTTGTACAATGAGCAGTTCTTC
j_call: TRBJ2-1
clone_size: few
v_call: TRBV10-3
d_call: -

cdr3_aa: CASSKVAGGQTQETQYF
cdr3_nt: TGTGCCAGCAGCAAAGTAGCGGGGGGCCAAACCCAAGAGACCCAGTACTTC
j_call: TRBJ2-5
clone_size: -
v_call: TRBV21-1
d_call: -

cdr3_aa: CASSIQTLNTEAFF
cdr3_nt: TGTGCCAGTAGTATCCAAACTTTGAACACTGAAGCTTTCTTT
j_call: TRBJ1-1
clone_size: -
v_call: TRBV19
d_call: -

cdr3_aa: CASSQDTSRNTIYF
cdr3_nt: TGCGCCAGCAGCCAAGATACCAGTAGAAACACCATATATTTT
j_call: TRBJ1-3
clone_size: many
v_call: TRBV4-3
d_call: -

cdr3_aa: CASSYRDDQPQHF
cdr3_nt: TGTGCCAGCAGTTACAGAGATGATCAGCCCCAGCATTTT
j_call: TRBJ1-5
clone_size: -
v_call: TRBV7-9
d_call: -

cdr3_aa: CASSEAPGYNEQFF
cdr3_nt: TGTGCCAGCAGTGAAGCGCCGGGTTACAATGAGCAGTTCTTC
j_call: TRBJ2-1
clone_size: -
v_call: TRBV6-1
d_call: -

cdr3_aa: CAASGGLASYNEQFF
cdr3_nt: TGTGCCGCCTCGGGGGGACTAGCGTCCTACAATGAGCAGTTCTTC
j_call: TRBJ2-1
clone_size: -
v_call: TRBV10-3
d_call: TRBD2

cdr3_aa: CASSQEARRYEQYF
cdr3_nt: TGCGCCAGCAGCCAAGAGGCGCGGAGGTACGAGCAGTACTTC
j_call: TRBJ2-7
clone_size: once
v_call: TRBV4-3
d_call: -

cdr3_aa: CASSRDRDGETQYF
cdr3_nt: TGTGCCAGCAGTCGTGACAGGGACGGAGAGACCCAGTACTTC
j_call: TRBJ2-5
clone_size: -
v_call: TRBV27
d_call: TRBD1